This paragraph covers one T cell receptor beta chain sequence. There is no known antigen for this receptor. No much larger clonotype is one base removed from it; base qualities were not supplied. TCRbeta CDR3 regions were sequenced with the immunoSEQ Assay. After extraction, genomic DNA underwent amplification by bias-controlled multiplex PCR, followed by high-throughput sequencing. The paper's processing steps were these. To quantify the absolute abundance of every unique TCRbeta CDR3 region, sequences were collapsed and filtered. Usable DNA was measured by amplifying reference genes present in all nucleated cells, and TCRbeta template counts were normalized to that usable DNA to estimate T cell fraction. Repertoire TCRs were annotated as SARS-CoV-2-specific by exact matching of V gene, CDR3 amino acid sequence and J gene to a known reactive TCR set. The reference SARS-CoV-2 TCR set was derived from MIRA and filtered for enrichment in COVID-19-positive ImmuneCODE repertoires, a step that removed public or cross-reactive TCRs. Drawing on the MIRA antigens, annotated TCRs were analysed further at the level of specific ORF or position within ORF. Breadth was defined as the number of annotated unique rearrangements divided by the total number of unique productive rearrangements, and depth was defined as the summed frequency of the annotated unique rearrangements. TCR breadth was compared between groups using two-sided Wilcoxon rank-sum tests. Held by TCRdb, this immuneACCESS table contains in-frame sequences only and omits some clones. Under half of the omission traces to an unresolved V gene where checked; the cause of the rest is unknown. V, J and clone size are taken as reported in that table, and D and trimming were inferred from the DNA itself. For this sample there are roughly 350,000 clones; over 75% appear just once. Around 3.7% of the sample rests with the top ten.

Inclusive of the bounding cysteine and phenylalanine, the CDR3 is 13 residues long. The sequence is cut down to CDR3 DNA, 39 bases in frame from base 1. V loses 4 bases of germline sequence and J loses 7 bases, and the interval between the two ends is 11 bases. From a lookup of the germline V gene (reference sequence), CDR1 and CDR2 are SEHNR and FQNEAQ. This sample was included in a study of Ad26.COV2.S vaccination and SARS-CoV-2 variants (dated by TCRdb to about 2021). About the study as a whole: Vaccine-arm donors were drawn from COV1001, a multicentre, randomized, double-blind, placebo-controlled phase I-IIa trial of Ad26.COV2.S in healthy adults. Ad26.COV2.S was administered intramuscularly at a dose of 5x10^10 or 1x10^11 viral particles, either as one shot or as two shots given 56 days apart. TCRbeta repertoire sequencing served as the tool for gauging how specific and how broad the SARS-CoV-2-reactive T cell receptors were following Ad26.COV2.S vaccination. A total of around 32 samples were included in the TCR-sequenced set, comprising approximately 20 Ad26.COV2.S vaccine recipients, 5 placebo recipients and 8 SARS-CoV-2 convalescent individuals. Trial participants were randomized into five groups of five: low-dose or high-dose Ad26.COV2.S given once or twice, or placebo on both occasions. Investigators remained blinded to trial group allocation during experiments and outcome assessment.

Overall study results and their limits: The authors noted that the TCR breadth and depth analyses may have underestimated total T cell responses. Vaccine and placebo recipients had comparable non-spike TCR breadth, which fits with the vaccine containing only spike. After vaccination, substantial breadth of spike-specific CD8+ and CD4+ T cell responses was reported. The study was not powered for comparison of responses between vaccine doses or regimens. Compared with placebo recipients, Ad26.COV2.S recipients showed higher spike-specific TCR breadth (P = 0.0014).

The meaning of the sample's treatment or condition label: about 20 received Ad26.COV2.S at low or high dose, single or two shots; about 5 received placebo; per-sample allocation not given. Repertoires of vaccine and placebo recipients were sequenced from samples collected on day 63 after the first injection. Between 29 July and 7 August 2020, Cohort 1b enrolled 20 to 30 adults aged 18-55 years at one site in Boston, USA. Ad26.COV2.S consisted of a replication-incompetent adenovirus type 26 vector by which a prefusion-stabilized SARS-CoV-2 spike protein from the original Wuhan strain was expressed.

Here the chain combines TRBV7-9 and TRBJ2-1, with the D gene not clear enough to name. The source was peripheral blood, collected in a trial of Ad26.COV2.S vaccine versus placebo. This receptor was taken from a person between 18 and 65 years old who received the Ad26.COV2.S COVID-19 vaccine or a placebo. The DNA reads TGTGCCAGCAGCTCCTGGGCCGGGAATGAGCAGTTCTTC. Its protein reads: CASSSWAGNEQFF. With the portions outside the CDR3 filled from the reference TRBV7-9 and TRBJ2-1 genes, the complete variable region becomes DTGVSQNPRHKITKRGQNVTFRCDPISEHNRLYWYRQTLGQGPEFLTYFQNEAQLEKSRLLSDRFSAERPKGSFSTLEIQRTEQGDSAMYLCASSSWAGNEQFFGPGTRLTVL.